This TCR beta chain was obtained from a study of T cell responses to AZD1222 COVID-19 vaccine. Study-wide points: Repertoires were sampled only after the peak T cell response. Vaccine-associated CD4 TCRs ranged over spike, dominating at 160-218 and 743-854.

Points on this clone: As yet, its antigen is unknown.

Investigators merged groups given second doses at roughly 4 or roughly 12 weeks. The table came from immunoSEQ multiplex PCR; TCRdb's copy has only in-frame clones and leaves some out. The data show tens of thousands of clones, with approximately 83% seen just once and roughly 6% held by the top ten. This CDR3 spans 14 amino acids. The germline V and J ends were trimmed by 4 bases and 6 bases, with 14 bases remaining between them. The germline CDR1 and CDR2 sequences are SGHTS and YDEGEE. The source of this sequence is an adult who received the AZD1222 COVID-19 vaccine. The chain carries TRBV5-8 and TRBJ1-5; D not certain. Sample: peripheral blood, taken 28 days after the second AZD1222 dose. DNA of the CDR3: TGTGCCAGCAGCCCTCGGGGAGGGCTTCAGCCCCAGCATTTT. It yields the protein CASSPRGGLQPQHF.